The following is a TCR beta chain sequence with its context. This clone has only a few counts. Its cognate antigen has yet to be identified. Base qualities are not recorded, but no much larger clone differs from it by a single base. Whole blood was collected in K2EDTA tubes by collaborating institutions according to the institutions' own protocols. For TCRbeta analysis, collaborator samples were shipped as frozen whole blood, as isolated PBMCs, or as DNA extracted from either sample type. V drops 6 bases and J drops 4 bases, leaving 10 bases in between. The CDR3 goes from the cysteine to the phenylalanine over 14 residues. The read is trimmed to its CDR3 DNA, 42 bases read in frame from base 1. CDR1 and CDR2 were assigned from the germline V gene as MNHEY and SVGAGI. TCRbeta CDR3 regions were amplified from genomic DNA by means of the immunoSEQ Assay, a bias-controlled multiplex PCR. The original methods were these. The number of nucleated cells in each sample was estimated from the amplification of reference gene primers within the assay. Sequence reads were collapsed and filtered to measure the absolute abundance of every unique TCRbeta CDR3 rearrangement. Productive Simpson clonality was computed per sample as the square root of Simpson's diversity index over productive rearrangements. TCRdb holds this immuneACCESS table with in-frame rearrangements only. Some clones are missing; in checked studies, unresolved V genes explain under half, and the rest has no known cause. V and J calls plus clone size are reproduced from that table; the DNA served to infer D and trimming. This sample gives roughly 250,000 clones in total; around four fifths of them show up just once. The ten top clones hold around 12% of the sample.

This specimen comes from a study of blood T cell repertoires in COVID-19 (TCRdb year 2020). Background on the whole study: The collaborator samples originated in the United States, Italy and Spain and spanned the acute and convalescent phases of COVID-19. The prospective study material was composed of cDNA or gDNA derived from T cells, B-cell-depleted T cells, or PBMCs. Subjects who had been exposed to COVID-19, were actively infected with it, or had recovered from it provided the deeply sampled blood TCRbeta repertoires that made up the dataset. The repertoires were made available in a free public database intended to serve as a resource for research on the immune response to SARS-CoV-2. The samples were drawn from two sources: the first 160 participants of the ongoing ImmuneRACE study, and some 1,300 subjects contributed by 6 global collaborators. A de-identified subject ID, COVID-19 status, age in years and sex were almost always included in the sample metadata. Where available, HLA class I and class II types were taken from metadata supplied by the sample provider and were not determined by assay-based typing. Overall results and qualifications from the work: The quantity of clinical and demographic metadata differed by source and by participant and was supplied without curation.

What was sequenced was peripheral blood. The V and J genes are TRBV6-5 and TRBJ1-6, with no confidently assigned D gene. The TCR sequence derives from a woman aged 60-70 years with active or convalescent COVID-19. Read as DNA, the sequence is TGTGCCAGCAGCAACAACAGATATAATTCACCCCTCCACTTT. It specifies CASSNNRYNSPLHF.